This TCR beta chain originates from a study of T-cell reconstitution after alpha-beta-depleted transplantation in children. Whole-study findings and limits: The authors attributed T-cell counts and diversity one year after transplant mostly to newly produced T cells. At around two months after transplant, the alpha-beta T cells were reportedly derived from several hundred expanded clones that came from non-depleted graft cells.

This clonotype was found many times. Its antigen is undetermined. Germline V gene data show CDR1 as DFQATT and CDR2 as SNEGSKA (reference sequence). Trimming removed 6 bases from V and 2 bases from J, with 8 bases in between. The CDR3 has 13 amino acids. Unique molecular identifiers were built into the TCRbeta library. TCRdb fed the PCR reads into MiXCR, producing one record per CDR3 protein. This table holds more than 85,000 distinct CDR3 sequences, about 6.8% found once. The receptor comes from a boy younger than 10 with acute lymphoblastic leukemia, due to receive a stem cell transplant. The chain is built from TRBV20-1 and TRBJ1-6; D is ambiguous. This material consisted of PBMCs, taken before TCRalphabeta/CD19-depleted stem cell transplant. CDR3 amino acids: CSAEVTYNSPLHF. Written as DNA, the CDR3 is TGCAGTGCGGAGGTGACCTATAATTCACCCCTCCACTTT.